The rows below give T cell receptor gamma chains drawn from one sample of a study of Vδ1+ human thymocytes. TCRdb reprocessed the multiplex PCR reads through CATT. The sample lists approximately 40,000 gamma-chain clones; around 21% were seen once. Sequenced input: Vdelta1+ gamma-delta thymocytes from the thymus. The source is a girl younger than two who had congenital heart surgery. Both conserved end residues are trimmed from each CDR3.

J gene	V gene	CDR3 protein
TRGJ1/TRGJ2	TRGV3	ATWDRRIRGEL
TRGJ1/TRGJ2	TRGV8	ATWDAVGIYYKKL
TRGJ1/TRGJ2	TRGV3	ATWDRSMGRL
TRGJP2	TRGV3	ATWEPPGGVKT
TRGJ1/TRGJ2	TRGV3	ATWDRLGTLLKKL
TRGJ1/TRGJ2	TRGV2	ATWKDKKL
TRGJ1/TRGJ2	TRGV3	ATWALGGIWYYKKL
TRGJP2	TRGV4	ATLRSDWIKT
TRGJ1/TRGJ2	TRGV4	ATWDRVYL
TRGJ1/TRGJ2	TRGV3	ATWDTVYYYKKL
TRGJP2	TRGV9	ALWEASYSSDWIKT
TRGJ1/TRGJ2	TRGV4	ATWDPAGKL
TRGJ1/TRGJ2	TRGV4	ATWDPPNYYNKL
TRGJ1/TRGJ2	TRGV2	ATWDGEAYYKKL
TRGJ1/TRGJ2	TRGV4	ATWDGDLGYKKL
TRGJ1/TRGJ2	TRGV3	ATWDRRGSYKKL
TRGJP2	TRGV8	ATWDRINSSDWIKT
TRGJ1/TRGJ2	TRGV2	ATWDGPGEKL
TRGJ1/TRGJ2	TRGV2	ATWDGLYYYKKL
TRGJ1/TRGJ2	TRGV2	ATWDGPMEYYKKL
TRGJ1/TRGJ2	TRGV8	ATWDRYKKL
TRGJ1/TRGJ2	TRGV8	ATWDRGAGEKL
TRGJ1/TRGJ2	TRGV4	ATWIAYYKKL
TRGJ1/TRGJ2	TRGV3	ATGDYYKKL
TRGJP2	TRGV3	ATWDRRSTGWIKT
TRGJ1/TRGJ2	TRGV9	ALWEGRNYYKKL